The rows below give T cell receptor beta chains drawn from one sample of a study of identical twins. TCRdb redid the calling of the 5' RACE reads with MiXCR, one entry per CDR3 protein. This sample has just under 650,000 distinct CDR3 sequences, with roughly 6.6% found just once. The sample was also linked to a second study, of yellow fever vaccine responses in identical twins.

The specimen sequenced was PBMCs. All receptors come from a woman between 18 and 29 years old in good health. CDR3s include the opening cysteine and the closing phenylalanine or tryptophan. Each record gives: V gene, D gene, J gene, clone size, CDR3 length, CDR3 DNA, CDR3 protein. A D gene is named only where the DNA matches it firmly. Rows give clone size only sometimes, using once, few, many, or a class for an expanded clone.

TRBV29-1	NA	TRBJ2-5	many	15	TGCAGCGCCACGAAAAACTCTGGCACACAAGAGACCCAGTACTTC	CSATKNSGTQETQYF
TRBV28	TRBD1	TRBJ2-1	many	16	TGTGCCAGCAGTCCATGGGGACAGGGCCCTTACAATGAGCAGTTCTTC	CASSPWGQGPYNEQFF
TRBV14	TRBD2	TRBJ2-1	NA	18	TGTGCCAGCAGCCAAAGCCGCTTTGGCGGGGGAGTGAACAATGAGCAGTTCTTC	CASSQSRFGGGVNNEQFF
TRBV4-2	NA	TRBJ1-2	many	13	TGTGCCAGCAGCCAAGACTGGCTCTATGGCTACACCTTC	CASSQDWLYGYTF
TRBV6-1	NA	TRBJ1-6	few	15	TGTGCCAGCACCAAACGATCAGGGAATAATTCACCCCTCCACTTT	CASTKRSGNNSPLHF
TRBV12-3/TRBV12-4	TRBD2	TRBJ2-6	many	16	TGTGCCAGCACTCAGCGGGAGATTTCTGGGGCCAACGTCCTGACTTTC	CASTQREISGANVLTF
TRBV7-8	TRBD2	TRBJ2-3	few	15	TGTGCCAGCAGTTCGGCTAGCGGGGTATTAGATACGCAGTATTTT	CASSSASGVLDTQYF
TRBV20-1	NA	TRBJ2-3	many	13	TGCAGTGGGCAGATCCTTAGCACAGATACGCAGTATTTT	CSGQILSTDTQYF
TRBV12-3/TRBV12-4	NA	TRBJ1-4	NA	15	TGTGCCAGCAGAACAAGGGACCCACCCGCGGAAAAACTGTTTTTT	CASRTRDPPAEKLFF
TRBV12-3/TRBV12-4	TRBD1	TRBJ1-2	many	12	TGTGCCAGCAGGAAGGGGGCGGAAGGCTACACCTTC	CASRKGAEGYTF
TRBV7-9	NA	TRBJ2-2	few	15	TGTGCCAGCAGACCGTGGGGGGCGAACACCGGGGAGCTGTTTTTT	CASRPWGANTGELFF
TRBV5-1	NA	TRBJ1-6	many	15	TGCGCCAGCAGCTTGGAACCAGAGATACAATCACCCCTCCACTTT	CASSLEPEIQSPLHF
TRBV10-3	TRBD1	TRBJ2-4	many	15	TGTGCCATCAGTGAACGACAGGGTCTTGCAAACATTCAGTACTTC	CAISERQGLANIQYF
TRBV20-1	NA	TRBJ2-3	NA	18	TGCAGTGCCCCTGACATTCTAGTCTCTCTAATCAGCACAGATACGCAGTATTTT	CSAPDILVSLISTDTQYF
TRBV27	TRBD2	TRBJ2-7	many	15	TGTGCCAGCAGTTTCCGGGGGGGGTTCTCCTACGAGCAGTACTTC	CASSFRGGFSYEQYF
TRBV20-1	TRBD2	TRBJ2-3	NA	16	TGCAGTGCTCGGGCGCTAGCGGGGGAAAACACAGATACGCAGTATTTT	CSARALAGENTDTQYF
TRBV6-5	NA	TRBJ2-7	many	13	TGTGCCAGCAGTTACTATCGGTCCTACGAGCAGTACTTC	CASSYYRSYEQYF
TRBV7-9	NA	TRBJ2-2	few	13	TGTGCCAGCAGCTTAGCGGGTCACGGGGAGCTGTTTTTT	CASSLAGHGELFF
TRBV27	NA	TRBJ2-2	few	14	TGTGCCAGCAGTAGAACTACGCCGTTCGGGGAGCTGTTTTTT	CASSRTTPFGELFF
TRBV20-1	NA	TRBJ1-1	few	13	TGCAGTGCTAGAGATTTGATTTCCACTGAAGCTTTCTTT	CSARDLISTEAFF
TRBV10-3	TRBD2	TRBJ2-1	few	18	TGTGCCACCACCGGGGGGACTAGCGGGACCCTTCCCTACAATGAGCAGTTCTTC	CATTGGTSGTLPYNEQFF
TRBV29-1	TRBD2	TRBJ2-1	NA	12	TGCAGCGTCACAGAGAAAGCGGGAGGGGTGTTCTTC	CSVTEKAGGVFF
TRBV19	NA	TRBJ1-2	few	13	TGTGCCAGTAGTATGGCGGTTAGCTATGGCTACACCTTC	CASSMAVSYGYTF
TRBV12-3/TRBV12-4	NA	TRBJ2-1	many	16	TGTGCCAGCAGGGACAACAAGTACACGACCTACAATGAGCAGTTCTTC	CASRDNKYTTYNEQFF
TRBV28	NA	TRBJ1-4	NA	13	TGTGCCAGCAGTTTAGGGGATACGGGAAAACTGTTTTTT	CASSLGDTGKLFF
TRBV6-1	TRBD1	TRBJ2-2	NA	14	TGTGCCAGCAGGCAAGGGACAGCCACCGGGGAGCTGTTTTTT	CASRQGTATGELFF
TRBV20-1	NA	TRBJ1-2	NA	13	TGCAGTGCTGGGGCGGGAGCTGGCGGTGGCTACACCTTC	CSAGAGAGGGYTF
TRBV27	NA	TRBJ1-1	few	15	TGTGCCAGCAGTTTGGAGGAGAAGGTACCGGCTGAAGCTTTCTTT	CASSLEEKVPAEAFF
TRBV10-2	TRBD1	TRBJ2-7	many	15	TGCGCCAGCAGTATCACGGGACAGGCCCCAAGGAGTGAGTACTTC	CASSITGQAPRSEYF
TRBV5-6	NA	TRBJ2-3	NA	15	TGTGCCAGCAGCCCGACAGGGGCCGCGGGGGGGACGCAGTATTTT	CASSPTGAAGGTQYF
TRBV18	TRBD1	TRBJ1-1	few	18	TGTGCCAGCTCACCTCCGGGACAGCTATTGAAGCTTGACACTGAAGCTTTCTTT	CASSPPGQLLKLDTEAFF
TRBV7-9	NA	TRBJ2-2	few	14	TGTGCCAGCAGGTTGGATCAGGGTGCCGGGGAGCTGTTTTTT	CASRLDQGAGELFF
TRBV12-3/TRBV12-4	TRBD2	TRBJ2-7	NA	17	TGTGCCTTCAGTTTAGTCGGTCTAGCGGGGGGCTCCTACGAGCAGTACTTC	CAFSLVGLAGGSYEQYF
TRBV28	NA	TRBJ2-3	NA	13	TGTGCCAGCAGACCAGGAGGGGGAGGAACGCAGTATTTT	CASRPGGGGTQYF
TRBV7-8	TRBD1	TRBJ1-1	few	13	TGTGCCAGCAGCCCGACAGGGACTGGGGAAGCTTTCTTT	CASSPTGTGEAFF
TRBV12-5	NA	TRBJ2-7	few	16	TGTGCTAGTGGTTTGGTAGCGCCCAGCGACTCCTACGAGCAGTACTTC	CASGLVAPSDSYEQYF
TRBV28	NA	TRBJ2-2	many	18	TGTGCCAGCAGTTTATCGTGGGACACAAGGTGGTGGACCGGGGAGCTGTTTTTT	CASSLSWDTRWWTGELFF
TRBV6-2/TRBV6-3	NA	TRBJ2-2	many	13	TGTGCCAGCAATCCGCGGAACACCGGGGAGCTGTTTTTT	CASNPRNTGELFF
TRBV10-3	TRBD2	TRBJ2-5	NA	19	TGTGCCATCAGTGAGTCTGGTCCAGGACTAGCGGGAGTTCGAGAGACCCAGTACTTC	CAISESGPGLAGVRETQYF
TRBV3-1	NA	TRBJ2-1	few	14	TGTGCCAGCAGCCTCAGGCCGGGGGCCAATGAGCAGTTCTTC	CASSLRPGANEQFF
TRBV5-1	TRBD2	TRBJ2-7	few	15	TGCGCCAGCAGGACCGGGACTAGCGTATCCTACGAGCAGTACTTC	CASRTGTSVSYEQYF
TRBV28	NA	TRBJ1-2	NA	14	TGTGCCAGCAGACCGGGGGCGAGAACTTATGGCTACACCTTC	CASRPGARTYGYTF
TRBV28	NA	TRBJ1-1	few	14	TGTGCCAGCAGTTTGAGAGACTCAAACACTGAAGCTTTCTTT	CASSLRDSNTEAFF
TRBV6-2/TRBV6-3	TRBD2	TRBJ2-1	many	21	TGTGCCAGCAGTCGCCCTCGGGCTAGCGGGAGTGGCGGTAGCTCCTACAATGAGCAGTTCTTC	CASSRPRASGSGGSSYNEQFF
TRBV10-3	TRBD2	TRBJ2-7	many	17	TGTGCCATCAGTATAAGGACTAGCGGGAGTGACCCCTACGAGCAGTACTTC	CAISIRTSGSDPYEQYF
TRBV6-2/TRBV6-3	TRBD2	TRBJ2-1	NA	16	TGTGCCAGCAGTTACCCTTCCGGGGGGGCCGTTGGTGAGCAGTTCTTC	CASSYPSGGAVGEQFF
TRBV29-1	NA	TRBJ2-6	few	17	TGCAGCGCAGATTCCAGGGACCTAGGCTCTGGGGCCAACGTCCTGACTTTC	CSADSRDLGSGANVLTF
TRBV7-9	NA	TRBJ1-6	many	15	TGTGCCAGCAGCTTAAAGGTGGACTATAATTCACCCCTCCACTTT	CASSLKVDYNSPLHF
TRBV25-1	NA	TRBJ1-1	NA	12	TGTGCCAGCAGTGATTCAGGAAGGGAAGCTTTCTTT	CASSDSGREAFF
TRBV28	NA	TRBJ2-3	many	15	TGTGCCAGCAGTTTATGGGGGGCTGGGACAGATACGCAGTATTTT	CASSLWGAGTDTQYF
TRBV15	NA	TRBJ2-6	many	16	TGTGCCACCAGCCGAGAGACTGTCTCTGGGGCCAACGTCCTGACTTTC	CATSRETVSGANVLTF
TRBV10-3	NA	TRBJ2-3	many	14	TGTGCCATCAGTGAGTCATTAGGTACAGATACGCAGTATTTT	CAISESLGTDTQYF
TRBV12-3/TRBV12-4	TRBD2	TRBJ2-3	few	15	TGTGCCAGCATTTTCTCTAGCGGGAGGCCGGATACGCAGTATTTT	CASIFSSGRPDTQYF
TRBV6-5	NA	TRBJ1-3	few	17	TGTGCCAGCAGTTACGGGCCGGGGGCGAGCTCTGGAAACACCATATATTTT	CASSYGPGASSGNTIYF
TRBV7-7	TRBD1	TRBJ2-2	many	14	TGTGCCACTCGACCGGGACAGGGGTCCGGGGAGCTGTTTTTT	CATRPGQGSGELFF
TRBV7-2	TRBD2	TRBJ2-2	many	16	TGTGCCAGCAGCTTAAGCCTAGCGGGGGGAGCCGGGGAGCTGTTTTTT	CASSLSLAGGAGELFF